The present TCR beta chain was sequenced within a study of cytomegalovirus exposure and HLA in healthy donors. Study context: One earlier analysis, a look at 150 million to 200 million T cells, found more than 100 million unique TCR beta sequences. Approximately 81% of roughly 430 genotyped donors fell in the Caucasian-associated ancestry cluster. Study-wide findings and caveats: TCR beta V segments were, for the most part, productive about 87% or about 30% of the time in an earlier analysis.

With V trimmed by 5 bases and J by 6 bases, 6 bases remained unmatched. The CDR3 covers 13 residues. CDR1 PRHDT and CDR2 FYEKMQ come from the germline V gene (reference sequence). As for this clone: Its antigen is as yet unknown.

PCR employed 60 Vbeta and 13 Jbeta primers. Method: immunoSEQ multiplex PCR; TCRdb's copy keeps in-frame clones and lacks some. The sample shows tens of thousands of clones, around 74% of them seen only once. The sequenced material came from PBMCs. The TCR comes from a man aged 30 to 39 in good health and CMV-seronegative. The chain recombines TRBV13 with TRBJ1-2; 7 bases match TRBD1. The chain's CDR3 is CASSTGTANGYTF. The CDR3 DNA is TGTGCCAGCAGCACCGGGACAGCGAATGGCTACACCTTC.